The next 26 T cell receptor beta chains were all read from a single sample in a study of blood T cell repertoires in COVID-19. TCRdb's table, derived via immunoSEQ multiplex PCR, lists solely in-frame clones and lacks some. The table has over 250,000 clones, roughly 90% seen once. Sequencing used PBMCs or T cells enriched from blood (not recorded which). These receptors were collected from a man aged 60-69 years who had recovered from COVID-19.

V gene TRBV10-3 combines with J gene TRBJ2-3; 10 nucleotides align to TRBD2. Germline CDR1 reads ENHRY; CDR2 reads SYGVKD. V shed 3 bases and J 6 bases; nucleotides not matched to a gene: 12. The CDR3 length is 17 residues. The CDR3 bases are TGTGCCATCAGTGACGGGATAGCGGGGGGATTCATGGATACGCAGTATTTT. This sequence encodes CAISDGIAGGFMDTQYF.

The chain recombines TRBV11-2 with TRBJ1-5; no clear D. Germline V gene sequence: CDR1 SGHAT, CDR2 FQNNGV. The V end lost 1 base, the J end lost 5 bases, and 15 bases lay between the germline ends. The CDR3 contains 16 residues. The DNA for the CDR3 is TGTGCCAGCAGCTTAGGCCGAACCTTAACAGATCAGCCCCAGCATTTT. As protein: CASSLGRTLTDQPQHF.

The chain joins TRBV5-6 to TRBJ1-2, with D tentatively TRBD1 (6 bases). Per the germline V gene, CDR1 is SGHDT and CDR2 is YYEEEE. Trimming shortened V by 4 bases and J by 8 bases, and 21 bases separated the two germline ends. CDR3 size: 15 residues. CDR3 protein: CASSMYTGPGGGYTF. In DNA, the CDR3 is TGTGCCAGCAGCATGTATACAGGGCCCGGCGGGGGCTACACCTTC. Drawing the rest from reference TRBV5-6 and TRBJ1-2, the complete variable domain is DAGVTQSPTHLIKTRGQQVTLRCSPKSGHDTVSWYQQALGQGPQFIFQYYEEEERQRGNFPDRFSGHQFPNYSSELNVNALLLGDSALYLCASSMYTGPGGGYTFGSGTRLTVV.

The V gene is TRBV5-1, the J gene TRBJ2-4, with 8 bases lining up with TRBD2. Germline assignment: CDR1 SGHRS and CDR2 YFSETQ. The CDR3 extends over 16 amino acids. Unmatched junction bases numbered 9, after V lost 0 bases and J lost 7 bases. DNA for the CDR3: TGCGCCAGCAGCTTGGGACGGGAGGGCCGTGGGAACATTCAGTACTTC. The encoded protein is CASSLGREGRGNIQYF.

The V call is TRBV30, the J call TRBJ1-1, with 7 bases fitting TRBD1. The CDR3 extends over 16 amino acids. With 5 bases clipped from V and 5 bases from J, the junction kept 17 bases outside the gene matches. Germline assignment: CDR1 GTSNPN and CDR2 SVGIG (reference sequence). CDR3 residues: CAWGDNRGGRWTEAFF. In DNA form, the CDR3 reads TGTGCCTGGGGTGATAACAGGGGAGGTAGGTGGACTGAAGCTTTCTTT.

This clone has only one observation. The chain combines TRBV4-1 with TRBJ1-1, with 7 bases aligning to TRBD1. The CDR3 is 14 amino acids. Per germline, CDR1 MGHRA and CDR2 YSYEKL. V trimming: 3 bases; J trimming: 1 base; junction bases outside the gene matches: 2. CDR3 in amino acids: CASSQDRTNTEAFF. CDR3 in DNA: TGCGCCAGCAGCCAGGACAGGACGAACACTGAAGCTTTCTTT.

This clone was seen a single time. The rearrangement joins TRBV2 to TRBJ2-5; 8 bases are shared with TRBD1. This CDR3 comprises 15 residues. Germline trimming cut 6 bases from V and 3 bases from J; bases unmatched to any gene: 9. Germline V CDR1 and CDR2: SNHLY, FYNNEI. CDR3: CASRPSGQAEETQYF. CDR3 coding DNA: TGTGCCAGCAGACCGTCGGGACAGGCTGAAGAGACCCAGTACTTC.

This clone was observed a single time. The chain uses TRBV14 and TRBJ2-5; 9 nucleotides align to TRBD2. The CDR3 totals 16 residues. Germline V gives CDR1 SGHDN, CDR2 FVKESK. V lost 4 bases, J lost 9 bases, and 15 bases stayed unmatched. In nucleotides, the CDR3 is TGTGCCAGCAGCCGGACGGTAGCGGGGGAGCCGGGGGCCCAGTACTTC. The encoded protein is CASSRTVAGEPGAQYF. Supplemented by reference TRBV14 and TRBJ2-5, the full variable domain reads EAGVTQFPSHSVIEKGQTVTLRCDPISGHDNLYWYRRVMGKEIKFLLHFVKESKQDESGMPNNRFLAERTGGTYSTLKVQPAELEDSGVYFCASSRTVAGEPGAQYFGPGTRLLVL.

This clone has only one observation. This rearrangement joins TRBV5-1 to TRBJ1-5; no clear D. The CDR3 spans 14 residues. Trimming stripped 2 bases from V and 0 bases from J, with 6 bases between. Germline CDR1 and CDR2: SGHRS and YFSETQ. CDR3 bases: TGCGCCAGCAGCTTACAGTATAGCAATCAGCCCCAGCATTTT. Protein: CASSLQYSNQPQHF.

The chain is built from TRBV6-5 and TRBJ1-2; D unresolved. Trimming shortened V by 7 bases and J by 4 bases, and 7 bases separated the two germline ends. CDR1 is MNHEY and CDR2 is SVGAGI in the germline V gene. CDR3 length: 11 residues. The CDR3 region is CASTEGYGYTF. CDR3 bases: TGTGCCAGCACCGAGGGCTATGGCTACACCTTC.

The V gene is TRBV5-8, the J gene TRBJ1-2; a weak D match, TRBD1 (6 bases). Deletions cut 1 base from V and 6 bases from J, with 16 bases between. CDR1 and CDR2 from the germline V gene are SGHTS and YDEGEE. CDR3 size: 15 residues. This CDR3 reads CASSLFRGGADGYTF. The CDR3, as DNA: TGTGCCAGCAGCTTGTTCCGGGGGGGGGCTGATGGCTACACCTTC.

This clone was counted once. The CDR3 sequence: CASSSGTGRSADTQYF. The CDR3 nucleotides read TGTGCCAGCAGTTCCGGGACAGGGAGAAGCGCAGATACGCAGTATTTT. The chain has TRBV6-5 and TRBJ2-3, with TRBD1 matching 9 bases. V lost 4 bases, J lost 4 bases, and 9 bases stayed unmatched. CDR3 length: 16 amino acids. In germline, CDR1 is MNHEY, CDR2 SVGAGI.

This chain uses TRBV3-1 (or the pseudogene TRBV3-2) with TRBJ1-5; maybe TRBD1 (6 bases). CDR3 length: 14 amino acids. The V end was cut by 5 bases, the J end by 3 bases, with 11 bases between. The V gene's germline CDR1 is LGHDT and CDR2 YNNKEL (reference sequence). CDR3 DNA sequence: TGTGCCAGCAGCGACACAGGGTCCAATCAGCCCCAGCATTTT. Protein product: CASSDTGSNQPQHF.

The J gene is TRBJ1-2, the V gene TRBV3-1 (or the pseudogene TRBV3-2); no clear D. CDR1 is LGHDT, CDR2 YNNKEL, per germline (reference sequence). Trimming pared 1 base from V and 3 bases from J, leaving 3 bases between. This CDR3 is built from 12 residues. This CDR3 reads CASSQVDYGYTF. The CDR3 region has the DNA TGTGCCAGCAGCCAAGTCGACTATGGCTACACCTTC.

V and J are TRBV19 and TRBJ1-5; 8 bases are a match to TRBD1. The length of the CDR3 is 15 residues. J gave up 6 bases and V 4 bases, and 8 bases lay outside the gene matches. Germline V gene sequence: CDR1 LNHDA, CDR2 SQIVND (reference sequence). CDR3 sequence: CASSTFGTGSQPQHF. The CDR3 nucleotides read TGTGCCAGTAGTACATTCGGGACAGGTAGTCAGCCCCAGCATTTT. Full variable domain (outside the CDR3, taken from reference TRBV19 and TRBJ1-5): DGGITQSPKYLFRKEGQNVTLSCEQNLNHDAMYWYRQDPGQGLRLIYYSQIVNDFQKGDIAEGYSVSREKKESFPLTVTSAQKNPTAFYLCASSTFGTGSQPQHFGDGTRLSIL.

The chain combines TRBV19 with TRBJ2-2; 14 bases line up with TRBD2. Germline V gene data show CDR1 as LNHDA and CDR2 as SQIVND (reference sequence). Germline trimming cut 6 bases from V and 6 bases from J; bases unmatched to any gene: 0. The CDR3 spans 14 residues. The CDR3, as DNA: TGTGCCAGTAGGACTAGCGGGGGGGCCGGGGAGCTGTTTTTT. Translating it yields CASRTSGGAGELFF.

This chain joins TRBV2 and TRBJ2-7, with D uncertain. V lost 4 bases to trimming and J lost 3 bases, with 10 bases between them. The CDR3 runs to 13 residues. In germline, CDR1 is SNHLY, CDR2 FYNNEI. This CDR3 reads CASSAEKFYEQYF. CDR3 nucleotide sequence: TGTGCCAGCAGTGCGGAGAAATTCTACGAGCAGTACTTC.

The gene calls are TRBV10-1 and TRBJ2-7; D is perhaps TRBD2 (5 bases). Germline lookup yields CDR1 WNHNN and CDR2 SYGVQD (reference sequence). This CDR3 contains 13 residues. Trimming stripped 4 bases from V and 6 bases from J, with 13 bases between. The CDR3 spells CASSGERGFEQYF. CDR3 nucleotides: TGCGCCAGCAGTGGGGAGCGAGGTTTCGAGCAGTACTTC.

This clone appeared once. V usage is TRBV2 and J usage is TRBJ1-2; 7 bases match TRBD1. This CDR3 spans 13 amino acids. The V and J ends lost 8 bases and 5 bases, in that order; junction bases with no gene match: 8. Germline V gives CDR1 SNHLY, CDR2 FYNNEI. CDR3 DNA: TGTGCCAGCCGACCAGGGGGGTGGTATGGCTACACCTTC. It translates to CASRPGGWYGYTF.

The rearrangement uses TRBV21-1 and TRBJ2-4; no check of the table's D call, TRBD2, against the DNA was made. TRBV21-1 is recorded as a pseudogene. This CDR3 is 16 amino acids long. The CDR3 nucleotides are TGTGCCAGCAGCAAAGTTCCGGGAGTTCCCAAAAACATTCAGTACTTC. It translates to CASSKVPGVPKNIQYF.

This clone was observed a handful of times. This chain connects TRBV27 to TRBJ1-6; 7 bases match TRBD1. CDR3 length: 15 amino acids. Germline CDR1 is MNHEY and CDR2 is SMNVEV (reference sequence). Losses at the gene ends were 5 bases for V and 9 bases for J; bases not matched to a gene: 10. Here the CDR3 reads CASSIKTGVSSPLHF. The DNA for the CDR3 is TGTGCCAGCAGTATAAAAACAGGGGTGAGTTCACCCCTCCACTTT.

This chain joins TRBV14 and TRBJ2-1, with 7 bases lining up with TRBD1. V lost 3 bases and J lost 7; bases outside the gene matches: 9. The CDR3 runs 15 residues. The V gene's germline CDR1 is SGHDN and CDR2 FVKESK. The CDR3 sequence: CASSQQTGMRNEQFF. Written as DNA, the CDR3 is TGTGCCAGCAGCCAGCAGACAGGGATGAGGAATGAGCAGTTCTTC.

This chain uses TRBV5-1 with TRBJ2-1; 8 nucleotides align to TRBD1. The CDR3 sequence is 17 residues long. V dropped 4 bases and J dropped 7; count of bases not matched to a gene: 16. Per germline, CDR1 SGHRS and CDR2 YFSETQ. The CDR3 DNA reads TGCGCCAGCAGCCCGAATCCAGGGGGCAGTGGGGTAAATGAGCAGTTCTTC. Translating it yields CASSPNPGGSGVNEQFF.

The gene calls are TRBV15 and TRBJ1-1, with D hard to call. Germline-derived CDR1 and CDR2 are LNHNV and YYDKDF (reference sequence). This CDR3 comprises 15 residues. V was pared by 1 base and J by 0 bases, with 9 bases between. The CDR3 sequence is CATSRARTLNTEAFF. The CDR3 DNA reads as TGTGCCACCAGCAGAGCTCGGACTCTGAACACTGAAGCTTTCTTT. Looking up the rest from reference TRBV15 and TRBJ1-1 gives the full variable domain: DAMVIQNPRYQVTQFGKPVTLSCSQTLNHNVMYWYQQKSSQAPKLLFHYYDKDFNNEADTPDNFQSRRPNTSFCFLDIRSPGLGDTAMYLCATSRARTLNTEAFFGQGTRLTVV.

The chain combines TRBV7-9 with TRBJ1-6; D is possibly TRBD1 (5 bases). The CDR3 length is 14 residues. The V gene's germline CDR1 is SEHNR and CDR2 FQNEAQ (reference sequence). Trimming removed 3 bases at V and 8 bases at J, with 11 bases between. This chain's CDR3 is CASSLQGWDSPLHF. Written as DNA, the CDR3 is TGTGCCAGCAGCTTGCAGGGATGGGATTCACCCCTCCACTTT.

The chain combines TRBV20-1 with TRBJ1-6; TRBD1 matches at 7 bases. Germline V gene data show CDR1 as DFQATT and CDR2 as SNEGSKA (reference sequence). J gave up 10 bases and V 3 bases, and 6 bases lay outside the gene matches. The CDR3 length is 13 residues. CDR3 in amino acids: CSASKGAASPLHF. The CDR3 nucleotides are TGCAGTGCTAGTAAGGGGGCAGCGTCACCCCTCCACTTT.